One and the same sample provided the 27 T cell receptor beta chains below, sequenced in a study of response to subunit inactivated influenza vaccine. A single record per CDR3 protein comes from TCRdb applying MiXCR to the RT-PCR reads. The sample lists approximately 520,000 distinct CDR3 sequences; 15% to 20% were seen once. The sequences come from CD4+ T cells sorted from PBMCs, collected less than 30 months after vaccination. Every receptor here comes from a man between 45 and 75 years old who received an inactivated influenza vaccine.

This clonotype was recorded many times. The V and J genes are TRBV7-6 and TRBJ2-1, with D perhaps TRBD1 (6 bases). The CDR3 runs to 17 residues. Germline lookup yields CDR1 SGHVS and CDR2 FNYEAQ. V lost 5 bases and J 10 bases, leaving 27 bases between the germline ends. As DNA, the CDR3 is TGTGCCAGCAGCCCCGGCCGGACCGTCAGGGGAGATTTGGAGCAGTTCTTC. Translating it yields CASSPGRTVRGDLEQFF.

CDR3 sequence reads: CSLEPKGVYGYTF. The CDR3 DNA is TGCAGTCTGGAACCTAAGGGAGTCTATGGCTACACCTTC. The chain combines TRBV20-1 with TRBJ1-2; D remains unclear. Germline V gives CDR1 DFQATT, CDR2 SNEGSKA (reference sequence). Trimming took 8 bases from V and 4 from J, leaving 17 bases between them. This CDR3 spans 13 amino acids.

This rearrangement joins TRBV20-1 to TRBJ1-3, with 8 bases identical to TRBD1. The CDR3 covers 14 residues. V dropped 6 bases and J dropped 3; count of bases not matched to a gene: 7. Germline CDR1 is DFQATT and CDR2 is SNEGSKA (reference sequence). The CDR3 here is CSAWQGAGGNTIYF. The DNA of the CDR3 is TGCAGTGCGTGGCAGGGGGCTGGTGGAAACACCATATATTTT.

This clonotype occurred a few times. The chain couples TRBV24-1 to TRBJ2-1; TRBD2 matches 14 bases. Germline CDR1 KGHDR, CDR2 SFDVKD. The trim removed 3 bases at V and 9 bases at J, leaving 3 bases unmatched. This CDR3 comprises 15 residues. The CDR3 bases are TGTGCCACCAGTGATCACGGACTAGCGGGGGGTGAGCAGTTCTTC. As protein: CATSDHGLAGGEQFF.

This clonotype was detected a few times. V usage is TRBV20-1 and J usage is TRBJ2-1, with 11 bases fitting TRBD2. Germline lookup yields CDR1 DFQATT and CDR2 SNEGSKA (reference sequence). Losses at the gene ends were 6 bases for V and 3 bases for J; bases not matched to a gene: 7. The CDR3 is made up of 15 amino acids. As DNA, the CDR3 is TGCAGTGCCCGGGTTAGCGGGGGGGTCTACAATGAGCAGTTCTTC. It yields the protein CSARVSGGVYNEQFF.

The chain joins TRBV7-6 to TRBJ1-1; the D gene is possibly TRBD1 (6 bases). The V and J ends lost 1 base and 4 bases respectively, with 13 bases between them. Germline loops: CDR1 SGHVS, CDR2 FNYEAQ. This CDR3 is built from 15 residues. The CDR3, as DNA: TGTGCCAGCAGCTTAGGGGGGGGCCTGGTCACTGAAGCTTTCTTT. It specifies CASSLGGGLVTEAFF.

Worth noting for this clonotype: With a much larger clone just one base away, this may be a read error. V gene TRBV29-1 combines with J gene TRBJ2-2, with 8 nucleotides matching TRBD1. This CDR3 is built from 14 residues. Germline lookup yields CDR1 SQVTM and CDR2 ANQGSEA. V lost 3 bases and J lost 4; bases outside the gene matches: 4. The CDR3 DNA follows: TGCAGCGTTGACGCACAGGGGGTCACCGGGGAGCTGTTTTTT. Residues: CSVDAQGVTGELFF.

This clonotype was observed a handful of times. The chain carries TRBV12-5 and TRBJ1-5, with 9 bases identical to TRBD1. The J segment lost 4 bases and the V segment lost 0 bases, leaving 4 bases of the junction unmatched. The CDR3 spans 16 residues. Per germline, CDR1 LGHNT and CDR2 FRNRAP. The CDR3 spells CASGLVRGQGNQPQHF. In DNA, the CDR3 is TGTGCTAGTGGTTTGGTACGTGGACAGGGGAATCAGCCCCAGCATTTT.

This clonotype was found a few times. J is TRBJ1-2 and V is TRBV20-1, with a possible D match to TRBD1 (6 bases). This CDR3 has 13 amino acids. Germline lookup yields CDR1 DFQATT and CDR2 SNEGSKA (reference sequence). V shed 0 bases and J shed 6 bases, with 11 bases lying between them. CDR3: CSARDWQGNGYTF. The CDR3 nucleotides read TGCAGTGCTAGAGATTGGCAGGGGAATGGCTACACCTTC.

The rearrangement links TRBV12-3 or TRBV12-4 to TRBJ1-4, with TRBD1 as a possible D gene (6 bases). The V gene lost 6 bases and the J gene lost 7 bases, with 18 bases spanning the gap. CDR3 size: 15 residues. The CDR3, as DNA: TGTGCCAGCAGGGTGACCAACAGGGCTCCTGAAAAACTGTTTTTT. Translation gives CASRVTNRAPEKLFF.

CDR3 sequence (DNA): TGTGCCAGCGCCCCCTGGGCCGGAAACACCATATATTTT. This translates into CASAPWAGNTIYF. J is TRBJ1-3 and V is TRBV7-2; D gene uncertain. CDR1 is SGHTA and CDR2 is FQGNSA in the germline V gene. The CDR3 spans 13 residues. The V gene lost 8 bases and the J gene lost 4 bases, with 12 bases spanning the gap.

A few counts support this clonotype. This chain links TRBV20-1 with TRBJ1-5, with D uncertain. The CDR3 extends over 11 amino acids. V lost 6 bases and J lost 5, with 8 bases in between. CDR1 and CDR2 (germline): DFQATT, SNEGSKA (reference sequence). CDR3 sequence: CSALDHQPQHF. Here the CDR3 DNA reads TGCAGTGCCCTAGACCATCAGCCCCAGCATTTT.

This clonotype appeared a few times. This chain uses TRBV7-2 with TRBJ2-5; possible D gene TRBD1, 6 bases. The CDR3 length is 16 residues. V was clipped by 5 bases and J by 3 bases, with 19 bases between them. Germline values: CDR1 SGHTA, CDR2 FQGNSA. CDR3 DNA: TGTGCCAGCAGCGCCAACACAGGGTACTCAAAAGAGACCCAGTACTTC. Amino acids: CASSANTGYSKETQYF.

The chain uses TRBV6-2 or TRBV6-3 and TRBJ1-4; possible D gene TRBD1, 5 bases. The germline gives CDR1 MNHEY, CDR2 SVGEGT. The CDR3 length is 14 residues. The ends were cut back, 2 bases at V and 8 bases at J, with 12 bases in the middle. CDR3 DNA: TGTGCCAGCAGTTACCGGACACCTCGGGAAAAACTGTTTTTT. Protein sequence: CASSYRTPREKLFF.

This chain links TRBV7-2 with TRBJ2-1, with D unclear. The CDR3 runs to 14 residues. The germline V gene has CDR1 SGHTA and CDR2 FQGNSA. Trimming shortened V by 4 bases and J by 8 bases, and 15 bases separated the two germline ends. CDR3 coding DNA: TGTGCCAGCAGCTGGGTAAGTTCAGCCCATGAGCAGTTCTTC. The encoded protein is CASSWVSSAHEQFF.

This clonotype was counted only a few times. This chain links TRBV18 with TRBJ2-3; 8 positions match TRBD1. The V gene's germline CDR1 is KGHSH and CDR2 LQKENI. The ends lost 5 bases at V and 10 bases at J; junction bases unmatched: 11. CDR3 size: 14 residues. CDR3 in DNA: TGTGCCAGCTCAGCGGGACAGGCGTCGGGTGCGCAGTATTTT. As protein: CASSAGQASGAQYF.

The J gene is TRBJ2-4, the V gene TRBV12-3 or TRBV12-4; tentative D call: TRBD1 (5 bases). There are 16 residues in the CDR3. Trimming removed 5 bases at V and 2 bases at J, with 16 bases between. CDR3 bases: TGTGCCAGCAGTCTTTTCGGCGGACAACCCAAAAACATTCAGTACTTC. It encodes CASSLFGGQPKNIQYF.

The chain couples TRBV30 to TRBJ2-3; tentatively, D is TRBD1 or TRBD2 (5 bases each). V was clipped by 2 bases and J by 4 bases, with 16 bases between them. The CDR3 length is 15 residues. Germline V gene sequence: CDR1 GTSNPN, CDR2 SVGIG (reference sequence). In DNA, the CDR3 is TGTGCCTGGAGTTCACCGGGACGGGCCGCAGATACGCAGTATTTT. This sequence encodes CAWSSPGRAADTQYF.

Comment on this clonotype: This could be a read error, since a much larger clone is one nucleotide away. The chain carries TRBV10-3 and TRBJ2-7; D might be TRBD1 (6 bases). The germline gives CDR1 ENHRY, CDR2 SYGVKD. The length of the CDR3 is 11 residues. V was shortened by 5 bases and J by 4 bases, with 6 bases between the two germline ends. For the CDR3, the DNA is TGTGCCATCAGTAGGGGGTACGAGCAGTACTTC. As protein: CAISRGYEQYF.

This clonotype was seen many times. The V and J genes are TRBV3-1 and TRBJ2-1; 7 bases map to TRBD2. CDR3 length: 16 residues. The germline CDR1 and CDR2 sequences are LGHDT and YNNKEL (reference sequence). V lost 1 base, J lost 2 bases, and 5 bases stayed unmatched. The CDR3 coding sequence is TGTGCCAGCAGCCAAGGGGGGGGGACTGCCTACAATGAGCAGTTCTTC. Its protein is CASSQGGGTAYNEQFF.

This clonotype has only a few counts. The V call is TRBV11-2, the J call TRBJ2-7; TRBD2 matches 8 bases. Germline CDR1 SGHAT, CDR2 FQNNGV. Trimming cost V 1 base and J 5 bases; bases outside gene matches: 13. CDR3 length: 17 amino acids. CDR3 region: CASSLGVSGSITDEQYF. The CDR3 region has the DNA TGTGCCAGCAGCTTAGGGGTCAGCGGGAGCATAACCGACGAGCAGTACTTC.

This chain links TRBV20-1 with TRBJ1-4; D remains ambiguous. CDR1 DFQATT and CDR2 SNEGSKA come from the germline V gene (reference sequence). This CDR3 contains 12 residues. V lost 7 bases and J lost 7, with 13 bases in between. The CDR3 loop is CSVRNPAEKLFF. CDR3 nucleotide sequence: TGCAGTGTGCGGAATCCGGCTGAAAAACTGTTTTTT.

The V call is TRBV7-9, the J call TRBJ2-7; 7 nucleotides align to TRBD1. The CDR3 loop spans 14 amino acids. Trimming removed 6 bases from V and 6 bases from J; junction bases left unmatched: 11. Germline V gene sequence: CDR1 SEHNR, CDR2 FQNEAQ (reference sequence). The CDR3 DNA sequence: TGTGCCAGCAGTCGCACAGGGGAATGGGGCGAGCAGTACTTC. Amino acid sequence: CASSRTGEWGEQYF.

This clonotype occurred many times. The gene calls are TRBV12-3 or TRBV12-4 and TRBJ1-4; D not resolved. There are 12 residues in the CDR3. The V and J ends lost 6 bases and 5 bases respectively, with 7 bases between them. The chain's CDR3 is CASRVRNEKLFF. The CDR3 coding sequence is TGTGCCAGCAGGGTCAGGAATGAAAAACTGTTTTTT.

The table lists this clonotype with a few counts. The rearrangement joins TRBV20-1 to TRBJ2-1; 7 bases fit TRBD2. The germline V gene has CDR1 DFQATT and CDR2 SNEGSKA (reference sequence). V lost 6 bases and J lost 8; bases outside the gene matches: 13. The CDR3 runs to 14 residues. The CDR3 DNA reads as TGCAGTGCCAAGGCCCACGGGAGGAGCTATGAGCAGTTCTTC. It translates to CSAKAHGRSYEQFF.

Only a few counts were recorded for this clonotype. J is TRBJ1-6 and V is TRBV6-1, with TRBD1 matching over 7 bases. CDR1 is MNHNS and CDR2 is SASEGT in the germline V gene. The CDR3 is 14 amino acids. J lost 7 bases, V lost 5 bases, and 5 bases had no gene match. CDR3 sequence reads: CASSRRQGNSPLHF. The CDR3 nucleotides read TGTGCCAGCAGTCGCCGACAGGGAAATTCACCCCTCCACTTT.

The chain is built from TRBV28 and TRBJ2-7; 9 nucleotides agree with TRBD1. After removal of 6 bases from V and 2 bases from J, the junction contained 8 bases not matched to a gene. CDR1 MDHEN and CDR2 SYDVKM come from the germline V gene. The CDR3 is 15 residues long. CDR3 loop: CASRRPGQGPYEQYF. The CDR3 nucleotides read TGTGCCAGCAGACGACCGGGACAGGGTCCCTACGAGCAGTACTTC.